This entry lists 21 T cell receptor beta chains sequenced from one sample in a study of cytomegalovirus exposure and HLA in healthy donors. The PCR made use of 60 Vbeta and 13 Jbeta primers. Generated by immunoSEQ multiplex PCR, the TCRdb table keeps only in-frame clones and is missing some. The table has 150,000 or so clones, over 70% seen once. The sequencing input was PBMCs. The receptors come from a man younger than 45 in good health and CMV-seropositive.

This sequence joins TRBV5-4 and TRBJ2-7; 8 bases align to TRBD1. CDR1 is SGHNT, CDR2 YYREEE, per germline (reference sequence). The CDR3 totals 15 residues. Unmatched junction bases numbered 13, after V lost 5 bases and J lost 6 bases. The CDR3 sequence is CASRNTGGGLGEQYF. The DNA of the CDR3 is TGTGCCAGCAGGAACACAGGGGGAGGTCTGGGCGAGCAGTACTTC.

This sequence joins TRBV6-5 and TRBJ2-7; D gene unclear. V dropped 2 bases and J dropped 2 bases, with 7 bases sitting between them. This CDR3 spans 13 amino acids. Germline V gene sequence: CDR1 MNHEY, CDR2 SVGAGI. This CDR3 is CASSYRQAYEQYF. The CDR3 DNA reads TGTGCCAGCAGTTACCGGCAGGCCTACGAGCAGTACTTC.

The J gene is TRBJ2-1, the V gene TRBV23-1, with D possibly matching TRBD1 (6 bases). TRBV23-1 is known as an ORF, though its function is uncertain. V shed 4 bases and J shed 5 bases, with 18 bases lying between them. CDR3 length: 16 amino acids. As DNA, the CDR3 is TGCGCCAGCAGTCTGCCGGGACAAGATCAGAACAATGAGCAGTTCTTC. Translated: CASSLPGQDQNNEQFF.

This chain joins TRBV19 and TRBJ2-3; 9 nucleotides agree with TRBD2. Germline assignment: CDR1 LNHDA and CDR2 SQIVND (reference sequence). CDR3 length: 17 amino acids. V was clipped by 5 bases and J by 1 base; unmatched bases: 10. The CDR3 protein is CASSGAGGPLGTDTQYF. The CDR3 DNA sequence: TGTGCCAGTAGTGGGGCGGGAGGGCCTTTGGGCACAGATACGCAGTATTTT.

The chain couples TRBV7-9 to TRBJ2-7, with D perhaps matching TRBD1 (6 bases). The V gene lost 2 bases and the J gene lost 6 bases, with 14 bases spanning the gap. The CDR3 has 14 residues. The germline CDR1 and CDR2 sequences are SEHNR and FQNEAQ (reference sequence). CDR3 nucleotide sequence: TGTGCCAGCAGCTTATCAGGACAGAGTATCGAGCAGTACTTC. It yields the protein CASSLSGQSIEQYF.

This clone was detected a few times. This chain joins TRBV4-2 and TRBJ2-7, with 9 bases fitting TRBD2. The CDR3 spans 16 residues. In germline, CDR1 is LGHNA, CDR2 YNFKEQ. The ends lost 1 base at V and 2 bases at J; junction bases unmatched: 6. The CDR3 spells CASSQGIAGATYEQYF. CDR3 bases: TGTGCCAGCAGCCAAGGGATAGCGGGAGCTACCTACGAGCAGTACTTC.

The chain has TRBV6-6 and TRBJ1-1, with D possibly being TRBD1 (5 bases). Germline V gives CDR1 MNHNY, CDR2 SVGAGI (reference sequence). V shed 2 bases and J shed 2 bases, with 6 bases lying between them. The CDR3 has 13 amino acids. The CDR3 is CASSYRGNTEAFF. As DNA, the CDR3 is TGTGCCAGCAGTTACAGGGGCAACACTGAAGCTTTCTTT.

The chain recombines TRBV18 with TRBJ1-4, with D perhaps TRBD1 (5 bases). The CDR3 contains 15 residues. V lost 2 bases to trimming and J lost 3 bases, with 10 bases between them. Germline-derived CDR1 and CDR2 are KGHSH and LQKENI. CDR3 region: CASSPSTGSNEKLFF. CDR3 nucleotides: TGTGCCAGCTCACCAAGTACAGGTTCTAATGAAAAACTGTTTTTT.

This clone was picked up one time. CDR3 in amino acids: CSVSDRASYEQYF. The DNA for the CDR3 is TGCAGCGTTTCAGACAGGGCCTCCTACGAGCAGTACTTC. This chain uses TRBV29-1 with TRBJ2-5; TRBD1 matches 7 bases. The DNA matches TRBJ2-7 better at its end, which makes the J call doubtful. The CDR3 is 13 amino acids. CDR1 and CDR2 from the germline V gene are SQVTM and ANQGSEA.

The chain employs TRBV29-1 and TRBJ2-5; TRBD1 is a possible D gene (6 bases). The J call may be in error: the DNA end matches TRBJ2-7 better. CDR1 and CDR2 (germline): SQVTM, ANQGSEA. The CDR3 is made up of 13 amino acids. DNA for the CDR3: TGCAGCGTTGTTACAGGGAGCTCCTACGAGCAGTACTTC. Amino acid sequence: CSVVTGSSYEQYF.

This chain uses TRBV11-2 with TRBJ1-4; the D gene is possibly TRBD1 (5 bases). Germline CDR1 reads SGHAT; CDR2 reads FQNNGV. V was shortened by 2 bases and J by 5 bases, with 15 bases between the two germline ends. This CDR3 is 16 amino acids long. CDR3 nucleotide sequence: TGTGCCAGCAGCTTACTCGGTCGGGGGAGAAATGAAAAACTGTTTTTT. Translation gives CASSLLGRGRNEKLFF.

This chain uses TRBV25-1 with TRBJ2-2; D possibly corresponds to TRBD2 (6 bases). Germline CDR1 is MGHDK and CDR2 is SYGVNS. The V gene lost 7 bases and the J gene lost 4 bases, with 19 bases spanning the gap. The CDR3 contains 16 residues. CDR3 sequence: CASTLGAGSGTGELFF. Here the CDR3 DNA reads TGTGCCAGCACCTTAGGGGCGGGATCGGGCACCGGGGAGCTGTTTTTT.

This chain links TRBV6-5 with TRBJ2-7, with TRBD1 matching over 9 bases. This CDR3 comprises 14 residues. Germline assignment: CDR1 MNHEY and CDR2 SVGAGI. J gave up 4 bases and V 11 bases, and 12 bases lay outside the gene matches. The CDR3 DNA follows: TGTGCCGTAAAACCGGGACAGGGAGATTACGAGCAGTACTTC. Amino acid sequence: CAVKPGQGDYEQYF.

This chain links TRBV7-2 with TRBJ2-2; D is ambiguous. V was pared by 5 bases and J by 0 bases, with 4 bases between. Germline loops: CDR1 SGHTA, CDR2 FQGNSA. The CDR3 is 13 residues long. The CDR3 nucleotides read TGTGCCAGCAGCCCCTCGAACACCGGGGAGCTGTTTTTT. Its translation: CASSPSNTGELFF.

The table lists this clone with a few counts. CDR3 protein: CASSPRSQNTGELFF. The CDR3 DNA reads TGTGCCAGCAGCCCCAGGTCCCAGAACACCGGGGAGCTGTTTTTT. The chain has TRBV7-2 and TRBJ2-2; no clear D gene. The CDR3 is 15 residues long. Germline CDR1 and CDR2: SGHTA and FQGNSA. The germline V and J ends were trimmed by 5 bases and 1 base, with 11 bases remaining between them.

On this clone: The junction departs from germline at one end; a sequencing error may be responsible. V gene TRBV10-1 combines with J gene TRBJ1-1, with 9 bases aligning to TRBD1. Germline V CDR1 and CDR2: WNHNN, SYGVQD (reference sequence). The CDR3 extends over 15 amino acids. CDR3 protein: CVSSEENRGLDEAFF. The DNA of the CDR3 is TGCGTCAGCAGTGAGGAGAACAGGGGGCTTGATGAAGCTTTCTTT.

The chain carries TRBV6-5 and TRBJ1-5, with D possibly being TRBD1 (6 bases). This CDR3 comprises 15 residues. V was clipped by 6 bases and J by 7 bases, with 19 bases between them. In germline, CDR1 is MNHEY, CDR2 SVGAGI. As DNA, the CDR3 is TGTGCCAGCAGCCCGAGAGGGGGTACGGGACAGCCCCAGCATTTT. Translation gives CASSPRGGTGQPQHF.

The chain uses TRBV7-2 and TRBJ2-5, with D tentatively TRBD1 (6 bases). The DNA end favors TRBJ2-7, so the J call may be wrong. Germline CDR1 SGHTA, CDR2 FQGNSA. The length of the CDR3 is 14 residues. The CDR3 spells CASSLTTGSYEQYF. The CDR3 bases are TGTGCCAGCAGCTTAACCACAGGGTCCTACGAGCAGTACTTC.

This clone has a single count. The rearrangement links TRBV7-3 to TRBJ2-2; a weak D match, TRBD1 (6 bases). The CDR3 is 15 amino acids. The germline CDR1 and CDR2 sequences are SGHTA and FQGTGA. Trimming pared 5 bases from V and 3 bases from J, leaving 13 bases between. The CDR3 nucleotides are TGTGCCAGCAGCCCCAGGGGCCGGGACACCGGGGAGCTGTTTTTT. The encoded protein is CASSPRGRDTGELFF.

The chain has TRBV9 and TRBJ2-1, with 7 bases lining up with TRBD1. The CDR3 spans 12 residues. V lost 4 bases and J lost 9; bases outside the gene matches: 4. Germline V CDR1 and CDR2: SGDLS, YYNGEE. CDR3 amino acids: CASSINRGEQFF. In DNA, the CDR3 is TGTGCCAGCAGCATAAACAGGGGTGAGCAGTTCTTC.

The V gene is TRBV30, the J gene TRBJ1-4, with TRBD1 as a possible D gene (6 bases). V was cut by 5 bases and J by 1 base, with 20 bases left in between. From germline, CDR1 is GTSNPN and CDR2 SVGIG (reference sequence). This CDR3 is built from 17 residues. CDR3 residues: CAWDGTRTSKTNEKLFF. CDR3 DNA sequence: TGTGCCTGGGACGGGACACGGACTTCCAAAACTAATGAAAAACTGTTTTTT.